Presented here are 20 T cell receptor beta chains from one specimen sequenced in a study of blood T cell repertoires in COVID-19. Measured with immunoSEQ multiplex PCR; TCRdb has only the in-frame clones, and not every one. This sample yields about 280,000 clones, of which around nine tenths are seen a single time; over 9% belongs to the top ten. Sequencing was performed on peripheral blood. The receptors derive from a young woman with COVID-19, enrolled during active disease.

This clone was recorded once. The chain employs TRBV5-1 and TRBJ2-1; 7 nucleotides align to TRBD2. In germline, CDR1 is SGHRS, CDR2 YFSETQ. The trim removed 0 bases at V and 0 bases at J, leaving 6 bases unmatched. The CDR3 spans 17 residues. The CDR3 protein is CASSLGAGTHSYNEQFF. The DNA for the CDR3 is TGCGCCAGCAGCTTGGGAGCGGGAACGCACTCCTACAATGAGCAGTTCTTC.

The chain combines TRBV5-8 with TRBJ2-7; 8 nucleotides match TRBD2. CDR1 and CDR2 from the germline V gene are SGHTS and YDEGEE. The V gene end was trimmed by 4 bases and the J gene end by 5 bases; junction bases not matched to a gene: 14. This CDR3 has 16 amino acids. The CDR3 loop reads CASSQGVREDLDEQYF. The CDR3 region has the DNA TGTGCCAGCAGCCAAGGTGTGCGGGAGGATCTTGACGAGCAGTACTTC.

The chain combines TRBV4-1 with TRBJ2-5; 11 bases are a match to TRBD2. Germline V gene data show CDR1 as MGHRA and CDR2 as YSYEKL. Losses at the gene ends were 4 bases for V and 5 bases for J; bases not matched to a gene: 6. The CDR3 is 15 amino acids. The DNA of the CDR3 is TGCGCCAGCAGCCTCCCGACTAGCGGGATGGAGACCCAGTACTTC. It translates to CASSLPTSGMETQYF.

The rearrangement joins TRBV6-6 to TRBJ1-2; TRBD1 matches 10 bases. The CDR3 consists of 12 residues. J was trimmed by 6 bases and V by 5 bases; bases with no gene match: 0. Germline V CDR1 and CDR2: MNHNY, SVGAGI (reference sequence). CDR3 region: CASSGTGDGYTF. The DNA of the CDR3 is TGTGCCAGCAGTGGGACAGGGGATGGCTACACCTTC.

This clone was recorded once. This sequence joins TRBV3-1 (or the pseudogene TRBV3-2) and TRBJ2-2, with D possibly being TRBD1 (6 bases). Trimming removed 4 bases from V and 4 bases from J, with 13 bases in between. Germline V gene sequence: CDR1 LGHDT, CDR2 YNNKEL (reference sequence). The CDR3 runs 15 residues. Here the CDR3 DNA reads TGTGCCAGCAGCCTCGGGACACCTTTCACCGGGGAGCTGTTTTTT. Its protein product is CASSLGTPFTGELFF.

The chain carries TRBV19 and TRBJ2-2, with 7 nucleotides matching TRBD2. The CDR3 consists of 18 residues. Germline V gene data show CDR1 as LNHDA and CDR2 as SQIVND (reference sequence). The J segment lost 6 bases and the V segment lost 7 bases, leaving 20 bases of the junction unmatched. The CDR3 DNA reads TGTGCCAGTACCATATCACGTCTAGGTTCGGGAGGCGCCGGGGAGCTGTTTTTT. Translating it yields CASTISRLGSGGAGELFF.

The CDR3 DNA reads TGTGCCAGCAGTCCCCTAACTGTCTCCTACGAGCAGTACTTC. Its translation is CASSPLTVSYEQYF. The chain uses TRBV27 and TRBJ2-7; D unresolved. V was trimmed by 5 bases and J by 0 bases, leaving 11 bases between them. Per germline, CDR1 MNHEY and CDR2 SMNVEV (reference sequence). This CDR3 is 14 amino acids long.

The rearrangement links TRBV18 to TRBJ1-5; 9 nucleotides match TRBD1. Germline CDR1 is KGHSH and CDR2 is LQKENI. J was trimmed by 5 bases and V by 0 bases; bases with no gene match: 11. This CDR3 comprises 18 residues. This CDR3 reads CASSPPVWSDRGDQPQHF. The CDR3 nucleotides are TGTGCCAGCTCACCACCCGTTTGGTCGGACAGGGGCGATCAGCCCCAGCATTTT.

The CDR3 sequence is CSVGDFRAHEQYF. CDR3 coding DNA: TGCAGCGTTGGGGACTTCAGGGCCCACGAGCAGTACTTC. The rearrangement uses TRBV29-1 and TRBJ2-7, with D tentatively TRBD2 (6 bases). V gave up 4 bases and J gave up 5 bases, with 15 bases separating them. The CDR3 loop spans 13 amino acids. In germline, CDR1 is SQVTM, CDR2 ANQGSEA.

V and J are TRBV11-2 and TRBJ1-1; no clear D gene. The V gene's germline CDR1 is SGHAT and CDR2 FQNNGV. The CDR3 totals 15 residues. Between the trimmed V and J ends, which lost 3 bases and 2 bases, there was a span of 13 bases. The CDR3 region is CASSFGGNQNTEAFF. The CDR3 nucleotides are TGTGCCAGCAGCTTTGGAGGGAACCAAAACACTGAAGCTTTCTTT.

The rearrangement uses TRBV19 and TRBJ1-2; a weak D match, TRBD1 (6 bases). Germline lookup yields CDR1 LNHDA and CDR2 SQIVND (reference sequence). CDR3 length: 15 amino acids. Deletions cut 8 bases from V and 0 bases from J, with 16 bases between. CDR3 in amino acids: CASSLGQSANYGYTF. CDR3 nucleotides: TGTGCCAGTTCTCTTGGACAGTCAGCTAACTATGGCTACACCTTC.

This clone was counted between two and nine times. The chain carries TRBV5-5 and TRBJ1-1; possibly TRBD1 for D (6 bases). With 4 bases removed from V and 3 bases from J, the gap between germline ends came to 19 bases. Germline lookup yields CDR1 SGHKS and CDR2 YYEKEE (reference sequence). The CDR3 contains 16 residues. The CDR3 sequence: CASSHPPTGLDTEAFF. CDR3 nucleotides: TGTGCCAGCAGCCATCCCCCTACAGGGTTGGACACTGAAGCTTTCTTT. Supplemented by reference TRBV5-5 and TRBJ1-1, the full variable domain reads DAGVTQSPTHLIKTRGQQVTLRCSPISGHKSVSWYQQVLGQGPQFIFQYYEKEERGRGNFPDRFSARQFPNYSSELNVNALLLGDSALYLCASSHPPTGLDTEAFFGQGTRLTVV.

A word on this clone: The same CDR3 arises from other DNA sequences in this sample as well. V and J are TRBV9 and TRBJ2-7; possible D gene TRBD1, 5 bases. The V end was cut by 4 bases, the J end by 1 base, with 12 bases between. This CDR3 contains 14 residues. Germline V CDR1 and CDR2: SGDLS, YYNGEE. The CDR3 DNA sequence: TGTGCCAGCAGCCCCCGAGACAGTTCCTACGAGCAGTACTTC. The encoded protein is CASSPRDSSYEQYF.

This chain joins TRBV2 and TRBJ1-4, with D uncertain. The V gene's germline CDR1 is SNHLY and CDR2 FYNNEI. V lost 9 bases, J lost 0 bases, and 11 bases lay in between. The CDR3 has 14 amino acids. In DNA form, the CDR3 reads TGTGCCAGTCAAGGGAGGTCAACTAATGAAAAACTGTTTTTT. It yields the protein CASQGRSTNEKLFF.

The chain's CDR3 is CASSWTGTEGSPLHF. CDR3 bases: TGCGCCAGCAGCTGGACCGGGACAGAGGGTTCACCCCTCCACTTT. The chain combines TRBV5-1 with TRBJ1-6; 7 nucleotides match TRBD1. V gave up 3 bases and J gave up 9 bases; unmatched junction bases: 9. This CDR3 is built from 15 residues. Germline V gene lookup returns CDR1 SGHRS and CDR2 YFSETQ. Variable domain in full (rest from reference TRBV5-1 and TRBJ1-6): KAGVTQTPRYLIKTRGQQVTLSCSPISGHRSVSWYQQTPGQGLQFLFEYFSETQRNKGNFPGRFSGRQFSNSRSEMNVSTLELGDSALYLCASSWTGTEGSPLHFGNGTRLTVT.

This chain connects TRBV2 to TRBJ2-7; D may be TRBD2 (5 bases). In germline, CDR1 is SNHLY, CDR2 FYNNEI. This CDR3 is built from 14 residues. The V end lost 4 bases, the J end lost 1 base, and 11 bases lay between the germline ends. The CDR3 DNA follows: TGTGCCAGCAGTGTAGACTATCGGTCCTACGAGCAGTACTTC. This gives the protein CASSVDYRSYEQYF.

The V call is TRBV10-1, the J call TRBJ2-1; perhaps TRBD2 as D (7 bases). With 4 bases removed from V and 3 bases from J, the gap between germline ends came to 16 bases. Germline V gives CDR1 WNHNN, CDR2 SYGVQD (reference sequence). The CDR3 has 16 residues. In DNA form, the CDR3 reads TGCGCCAGCAGTGGCCCTAGGGGAGGGGGCTACAATGAGCAGTTCTTC. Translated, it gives CASSGPRGGGYNEQFF.

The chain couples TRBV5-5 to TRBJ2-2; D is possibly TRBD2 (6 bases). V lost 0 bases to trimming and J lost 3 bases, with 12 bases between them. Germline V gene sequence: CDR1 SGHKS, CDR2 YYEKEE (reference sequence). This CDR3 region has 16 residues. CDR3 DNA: TGTGCCAGCAGCTTGGTGCCTAGCGTTCACACCGGGGAGCTGTTTTTT. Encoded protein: CASSLVPSVHTGELFF.

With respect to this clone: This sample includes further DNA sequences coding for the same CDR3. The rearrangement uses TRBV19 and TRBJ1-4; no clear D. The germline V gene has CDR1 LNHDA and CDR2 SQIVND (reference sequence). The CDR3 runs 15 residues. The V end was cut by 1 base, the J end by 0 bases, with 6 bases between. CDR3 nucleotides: TGTGCCAGTAGTATAGGGGGAGCAACTAATGAAAAACTGTTTTTT. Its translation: CASSIGGATNEKLFF.

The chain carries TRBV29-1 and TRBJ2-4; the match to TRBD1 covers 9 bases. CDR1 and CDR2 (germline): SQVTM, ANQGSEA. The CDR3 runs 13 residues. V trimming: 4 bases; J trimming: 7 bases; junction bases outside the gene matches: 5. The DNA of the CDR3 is TGCAGCGTTGCACAGGGGGCTAAGAACATTCAGTACTTC. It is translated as CSVAQGAKNIQYF.